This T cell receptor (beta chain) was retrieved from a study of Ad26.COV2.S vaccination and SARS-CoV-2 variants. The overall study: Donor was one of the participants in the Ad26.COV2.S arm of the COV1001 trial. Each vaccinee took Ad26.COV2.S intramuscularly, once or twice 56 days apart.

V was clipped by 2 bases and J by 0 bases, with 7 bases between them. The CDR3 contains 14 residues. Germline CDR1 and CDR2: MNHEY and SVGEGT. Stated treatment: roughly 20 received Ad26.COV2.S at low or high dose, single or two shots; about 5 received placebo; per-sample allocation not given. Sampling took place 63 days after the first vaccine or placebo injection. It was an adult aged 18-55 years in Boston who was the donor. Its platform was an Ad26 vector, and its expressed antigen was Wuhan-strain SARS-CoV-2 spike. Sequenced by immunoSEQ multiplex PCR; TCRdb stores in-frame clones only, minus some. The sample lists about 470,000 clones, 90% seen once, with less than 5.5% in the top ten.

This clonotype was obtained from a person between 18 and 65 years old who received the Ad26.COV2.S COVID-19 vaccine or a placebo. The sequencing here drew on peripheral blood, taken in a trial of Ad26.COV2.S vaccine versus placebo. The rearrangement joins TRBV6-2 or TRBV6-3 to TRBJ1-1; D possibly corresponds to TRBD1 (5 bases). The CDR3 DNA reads TGTGCCAGCAGTTACGCGGGGCTGAACACTGAAGCTTTCTTT. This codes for CASSYAGLNTEAFF.